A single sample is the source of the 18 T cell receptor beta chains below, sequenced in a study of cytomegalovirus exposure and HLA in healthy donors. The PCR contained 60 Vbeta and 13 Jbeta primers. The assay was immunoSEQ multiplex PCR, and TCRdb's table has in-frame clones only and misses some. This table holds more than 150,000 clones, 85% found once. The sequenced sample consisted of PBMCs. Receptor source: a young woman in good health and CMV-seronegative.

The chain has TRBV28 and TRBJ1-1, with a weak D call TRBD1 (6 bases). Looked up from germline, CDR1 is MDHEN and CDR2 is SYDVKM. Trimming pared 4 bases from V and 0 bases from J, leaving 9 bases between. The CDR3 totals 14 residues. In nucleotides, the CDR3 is TGTGCCAGCAGTTACGGGACACTGAACACTGAAGCTTTCTTT. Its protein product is CASSYGTLNTEAFF.

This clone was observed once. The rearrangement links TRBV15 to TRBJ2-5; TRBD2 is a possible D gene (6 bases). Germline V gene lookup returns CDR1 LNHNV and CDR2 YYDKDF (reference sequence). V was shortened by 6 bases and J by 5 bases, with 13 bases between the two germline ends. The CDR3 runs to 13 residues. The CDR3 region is CATRGAGHETQYF. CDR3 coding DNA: TGTGCCACCAGAGGGGCGGGGCATGAGACCCAGTACTTC.

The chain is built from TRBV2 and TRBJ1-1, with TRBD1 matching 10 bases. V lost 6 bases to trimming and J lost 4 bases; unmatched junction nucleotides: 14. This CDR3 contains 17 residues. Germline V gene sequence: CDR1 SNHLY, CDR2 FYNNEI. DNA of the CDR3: TGTGCCAGCAGGCCGAAATGGGGACAGGGGAGGTCCACTGAAGCTTTCTTT. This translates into CASRPKWGQGRSTEAFF.

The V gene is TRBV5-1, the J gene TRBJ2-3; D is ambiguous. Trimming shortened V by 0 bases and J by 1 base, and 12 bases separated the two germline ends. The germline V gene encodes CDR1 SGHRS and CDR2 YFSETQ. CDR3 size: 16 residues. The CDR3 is CASSLGLGLGTDTQYF. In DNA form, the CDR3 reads TGCGCCAGCAGCTTGGGGCTAGGTTTGGGCACAGATACGCAGTATTTT.

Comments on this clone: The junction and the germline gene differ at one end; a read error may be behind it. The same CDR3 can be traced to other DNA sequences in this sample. DNA for the CDR3: TGTGCCAGCAGTGAGACCGGACAGGGGGGTATGAGCAATCAGCCCCAGCACTTT. This gives the protein CASSETGQGGMSNQPQHF. V is TRBV2 and J is TRBJ1-5; 10 positions match TRBD1. Germline V gene data show CDR1 as SNHLY and CDR2 as FYNNEI. The CDR3 extends over 18 amino acids.

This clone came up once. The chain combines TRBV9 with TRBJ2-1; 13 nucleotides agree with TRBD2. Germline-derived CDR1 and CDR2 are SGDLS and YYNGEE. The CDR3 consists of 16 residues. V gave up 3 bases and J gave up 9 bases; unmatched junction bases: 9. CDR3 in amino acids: CASSAWTSGSGGEQFF. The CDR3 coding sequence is TGTGCCAGCAGCGCCTGGACTAGCGGGAGTGGGGGTGAGCAGTTCTTC.

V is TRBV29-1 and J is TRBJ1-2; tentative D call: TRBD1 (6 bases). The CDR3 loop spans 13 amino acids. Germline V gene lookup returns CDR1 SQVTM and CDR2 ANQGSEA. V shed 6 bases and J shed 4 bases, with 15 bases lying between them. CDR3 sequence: CSVPSEDSYGYTF. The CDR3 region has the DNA TGCAGCGTCCCCTCCGAGGACAGCTATGGCTACACCTTC. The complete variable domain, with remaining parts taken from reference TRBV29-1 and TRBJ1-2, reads SAVISQKPSRDICQRGTSLTIQCQVDSQVTMMFWYRQQPGQSLTLIATANQGSEATYESGFVIDKFPISRPNLTFSTLTVSNMSPEDSSIYLCSVPSEDSYGYTFGSGTRLTVV.

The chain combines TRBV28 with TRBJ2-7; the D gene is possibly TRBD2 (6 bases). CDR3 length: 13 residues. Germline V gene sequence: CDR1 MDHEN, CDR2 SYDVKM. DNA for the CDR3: TGTGCCAGCAGCCCCGGGCGGGACCCGAAGAAAAGGGTC. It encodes CASSPGRDPKKRV.

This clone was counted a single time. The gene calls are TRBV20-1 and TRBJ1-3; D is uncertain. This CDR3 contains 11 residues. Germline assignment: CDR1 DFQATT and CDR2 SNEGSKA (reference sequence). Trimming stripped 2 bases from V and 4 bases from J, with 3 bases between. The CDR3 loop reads CSARIGNTIYF. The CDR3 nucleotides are TGCAGTGCTAGAATAGGAAACACCATATATTTT.

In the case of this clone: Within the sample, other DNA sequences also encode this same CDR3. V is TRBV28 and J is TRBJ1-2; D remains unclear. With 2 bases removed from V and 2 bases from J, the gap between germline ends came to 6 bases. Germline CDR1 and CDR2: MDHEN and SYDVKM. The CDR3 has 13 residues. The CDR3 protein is CASSLGLNYGYTF. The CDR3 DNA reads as TGTGCCAGCAGTTTAGGACTAAACTATGGCTACACCTTC.

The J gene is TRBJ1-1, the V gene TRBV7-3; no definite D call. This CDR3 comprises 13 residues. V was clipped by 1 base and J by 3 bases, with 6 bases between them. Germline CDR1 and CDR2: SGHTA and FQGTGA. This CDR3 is CASSLMQDTEAFF. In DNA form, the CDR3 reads TGTGCCAGCAGCTTAATGCAGGACACTGAAGCTTTCTTT.

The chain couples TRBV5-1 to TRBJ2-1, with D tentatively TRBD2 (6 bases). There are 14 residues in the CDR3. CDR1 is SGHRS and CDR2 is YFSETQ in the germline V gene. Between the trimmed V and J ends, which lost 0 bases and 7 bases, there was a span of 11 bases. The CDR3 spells CASSLVGTGNEQFF. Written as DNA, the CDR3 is TGCGCCAGCAGCTTGGTAGGGACTGGAAATGAGCAGTTCTTC.

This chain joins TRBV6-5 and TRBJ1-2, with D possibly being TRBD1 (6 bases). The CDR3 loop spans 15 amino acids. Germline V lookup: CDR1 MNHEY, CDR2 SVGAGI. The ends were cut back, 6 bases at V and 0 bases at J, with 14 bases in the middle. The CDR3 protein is CASRRTDRPNYGYTF. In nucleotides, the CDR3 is TGTGCCAGCAGACGGACGGACAGACCTAACTATGGCTACACCTTC.

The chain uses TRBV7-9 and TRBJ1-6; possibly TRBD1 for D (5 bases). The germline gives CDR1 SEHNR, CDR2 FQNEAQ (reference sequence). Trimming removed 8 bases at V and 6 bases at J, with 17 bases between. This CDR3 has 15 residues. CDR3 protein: CASGLGHILNSPLHF. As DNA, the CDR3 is TGTGCCAGCGGCCTAGGACACATACTTAATTCACCCCTCCACTTT.

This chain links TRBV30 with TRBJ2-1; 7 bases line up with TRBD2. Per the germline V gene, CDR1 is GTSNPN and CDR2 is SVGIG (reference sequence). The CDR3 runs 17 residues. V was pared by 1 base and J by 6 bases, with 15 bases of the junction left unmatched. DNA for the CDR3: TGTGCCTGGAGTGCCTTGGGTGTCCAGCGGGGCTTCAATGAGCAGTTCTTC. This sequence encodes CAWSALGVQRGFNEQFF.

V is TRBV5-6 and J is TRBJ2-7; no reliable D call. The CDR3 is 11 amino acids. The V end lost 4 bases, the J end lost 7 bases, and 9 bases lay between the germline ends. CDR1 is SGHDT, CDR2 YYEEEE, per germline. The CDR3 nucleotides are TGTGCCAGCAGCCCCTTAATAGAGCAGTACTTC. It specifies CASSPLIEQYF.

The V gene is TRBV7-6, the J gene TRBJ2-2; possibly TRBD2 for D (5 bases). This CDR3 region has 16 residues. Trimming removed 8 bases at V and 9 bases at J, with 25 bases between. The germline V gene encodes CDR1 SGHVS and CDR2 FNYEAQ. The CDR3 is CASPGVLRTADRELFF. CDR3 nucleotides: TGTGCCAGCCCTGGTGTTCTCCGGACTGCGGACCGGGAGCTGTTTTTT. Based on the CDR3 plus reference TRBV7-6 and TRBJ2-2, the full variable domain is GAGVSQSPRYKVTKRGQDVALRCDPISGHVSLYWYRQALGQGPEFLTYFNYEAQQDKSGLPNDRFSAERPEGSISTLTIQRTEQRDSAMYRCASPGVLRTADRELFFGEGSRLTVL.

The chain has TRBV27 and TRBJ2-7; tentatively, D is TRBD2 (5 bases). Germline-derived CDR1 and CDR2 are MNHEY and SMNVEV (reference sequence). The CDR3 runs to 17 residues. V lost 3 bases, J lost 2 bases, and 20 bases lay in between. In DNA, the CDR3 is TGTGCCAGCAGTTTTCGATTGGGAGTCCTAACCCCCTACGAGCAGTACTTC. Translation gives CASSFRLGVLTPYEQYF.